This T cell receptor (beta chain) stems from a study of identical twins. Findings and limits, study-wide: In zero-insertion analyses, partial confounding could arise from invariant MAIT and iNKT cells. Less excess twin sharing appeared in beta out-of-frame sequences.

As concerns this clonotype: The antigen remains unidentified.

Template switching supplied a universal primer site; unique molecular identifiers were carried on the cDNA. TCRdb re-derived calls from the 5' RACE reads in MiXCR, one entry per CDR3 protein. The sample holds about 220,000 distinct CDR3 sequences; less than 8% are singletons and the top ten take 1.9%. V lost 5 bases and J 1 base, leaving 11 bases between the germline ends. The CDR3 has 14 residues. Per the germline V gene, CDR1 is KGHSH and CDR2 is LQKENI. The sample was also reused in another study, on yellow fever vaccine responses in identical twins.

Source material: memory (CD45RO+) T cells sorted from blood. The TCR originated in a woman in her late teens or twenties in good health. The chain combines TRBV18 with TRBJ1-1, with D perhaps matching TRBD1 (5 bases). The CDR3 nucleotides are TGTGCCAGCTCAGGCCGGGACGAGAACACTGAAGCTTTCTTT. Translated: CASSGRDENTEAFF.